The following is a T cell receptor beta chain sequence with its context. As yet, its antigen is unknown. Carried by the TCR beta cDNA libraries were unique molecular identifiers. T cells numbering roughly 1 to 11 million yielded cDNA molecules that totaled around 500,000. One entry per CDR3 protein, called by TCRdb with MiXCR from the PCR reads. Altogether approximately 400,000 distinct CDR3 sequences are present, about a third being singletons, with the ten largest covering under 15%. The CDR3 loop spans 14 amino acids. V shed 3 bases and J shed 6 bases, with 14 bases lying between them. In germline, CDR1 is KGHSH, CDR2 LQKENI. The sample belongs to a study of post-analysis software for immune sequencing data. Study observations and caveats: Patients carried several TRBV segments more frequently than controls did, and TRBV5-6, TRBV5-1 and TRBV20-1 were among them. Under F measure analysis, samples from one preparation batch co-clustered strongly. Comparison with controls showed significantly lower normalized Chao1 diversity in multiple sclerosis patients.

The rearrangement uses TRBV18 and TRBJ1-2; D might be TRBD1 (5 bases). What was sequenced was blood. This TCR was recovered from a girl aged 10-17 years with multiple sclerosis. CDR3 loop: CASSPSGTVDGYTF. In nucleotides, the CDR3 is TGTGCCAGCTCACCGTCAGGGACTGTGGATGGCTACACCTTC.